This T cell receptor (beta chain) originates from a study of T-cell reconstitution after alpha-beta-depleted transplantation in children. The study, taken as a whole, reports: T-cell counts and diversity at one year following transplant were attributed mainly to newly produced T cells. High day-60 TCRbeta diversity in some patients came from surviving recipient T cells and thymic progenitors. After transplant, at about two months, alpha-beta T cells were reportedly derived from several hundred expanded graft clones.

This CDR3 is 16 amino acids long. V dropped 0 bases and J dropped 6 bases, with 16 bases sitting between them. CDR1 is SGHKS, CDR2 YYEKEE, per germline (reference sequence). Points on this clonotype: Antigen: not known.

Preparation of the TCRbeta library was carried out with unique molecular identifiers. Each CDR3 protein is one row after TCRdb ran MiXCR on the PCR reads. Of approximately 85,000 distinct CDR3 sequences in the sample, less than 20% were seen once. The starting material was PBMCs, mostly from graft donor cells, obtained 180 days after TCRalphabeta/CD19-depleted stem cell transplant. The TCR sequence derives from a male patient aged 2 to 10 who had a stem cell transplant for acute lymphoblastic leukemia, so the T cells may come from the graft donor. The chain joins TRBV5-5 to TRBJ1-5; no clear D. For the CDR3, the DNA is TGTGCCAGCAGCTTGGCCGCTTCGGCGGGGTTTCAGCCCCAGCATTTT. Its translation: CASSLAASAGFQPQHF.